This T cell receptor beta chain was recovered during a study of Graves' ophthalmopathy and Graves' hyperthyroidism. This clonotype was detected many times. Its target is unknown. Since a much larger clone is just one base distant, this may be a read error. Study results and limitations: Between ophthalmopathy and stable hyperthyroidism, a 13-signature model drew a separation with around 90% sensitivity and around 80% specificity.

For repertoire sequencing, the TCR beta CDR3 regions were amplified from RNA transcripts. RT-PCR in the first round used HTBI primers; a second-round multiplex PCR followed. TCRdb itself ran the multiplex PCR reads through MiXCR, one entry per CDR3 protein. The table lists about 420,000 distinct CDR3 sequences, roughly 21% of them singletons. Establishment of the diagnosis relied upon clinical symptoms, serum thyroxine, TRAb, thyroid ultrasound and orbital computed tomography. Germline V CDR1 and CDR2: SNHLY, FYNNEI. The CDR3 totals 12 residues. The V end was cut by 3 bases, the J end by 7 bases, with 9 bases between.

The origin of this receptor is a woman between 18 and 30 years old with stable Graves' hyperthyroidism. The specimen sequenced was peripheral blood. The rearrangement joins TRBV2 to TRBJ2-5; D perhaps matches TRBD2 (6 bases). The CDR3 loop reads CASSDQGGTQYF. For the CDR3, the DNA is TGTGCCAGCAGTGACCAGGGAGGGACCCAGTACTTC.